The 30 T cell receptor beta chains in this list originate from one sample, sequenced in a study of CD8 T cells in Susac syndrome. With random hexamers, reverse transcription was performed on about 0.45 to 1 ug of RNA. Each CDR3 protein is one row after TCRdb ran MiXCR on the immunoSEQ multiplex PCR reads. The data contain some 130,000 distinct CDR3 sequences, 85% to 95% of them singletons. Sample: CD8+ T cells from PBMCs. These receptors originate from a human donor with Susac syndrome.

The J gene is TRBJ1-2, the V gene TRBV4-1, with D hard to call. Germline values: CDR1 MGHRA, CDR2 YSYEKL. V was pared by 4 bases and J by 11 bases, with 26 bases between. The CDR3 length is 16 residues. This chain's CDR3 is CASSPPKANNAPRYTF. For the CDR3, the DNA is TGCGCCAGCAGCCCCCCCAAGGCTAACAACGCGCCGAGATACACCTTC.

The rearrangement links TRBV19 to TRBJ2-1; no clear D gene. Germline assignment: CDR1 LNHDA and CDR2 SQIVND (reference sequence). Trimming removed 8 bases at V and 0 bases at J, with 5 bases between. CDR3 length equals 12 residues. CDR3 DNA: TGTGCCAGTTTGGGCTCCTACAATGAGCAGTTCTTC. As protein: CASLGSYNEQFF.

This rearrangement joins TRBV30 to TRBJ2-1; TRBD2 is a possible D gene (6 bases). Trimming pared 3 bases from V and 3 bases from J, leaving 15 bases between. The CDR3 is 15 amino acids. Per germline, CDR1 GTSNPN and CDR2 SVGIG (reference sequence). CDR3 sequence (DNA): TGTGCCTGGAGGGGGTCGGGGAGGATCTACAATGAGCAGTTCTTC. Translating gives CAWRGSGRIYNEQFF.

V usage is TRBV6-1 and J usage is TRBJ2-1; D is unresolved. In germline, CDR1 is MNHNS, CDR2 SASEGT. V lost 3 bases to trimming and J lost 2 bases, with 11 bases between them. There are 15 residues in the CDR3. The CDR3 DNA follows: TGTGCCAGCAGTGACCTTGCCGTCACCTACAATGAGCAGTTCTTC. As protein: CASSDLAVTYNEQFF.

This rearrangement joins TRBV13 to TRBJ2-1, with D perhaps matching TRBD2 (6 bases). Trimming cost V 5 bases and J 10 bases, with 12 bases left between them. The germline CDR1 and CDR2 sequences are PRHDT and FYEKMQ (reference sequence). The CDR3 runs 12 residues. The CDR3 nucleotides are TGTGCCAGCAGCAAACTAGCATGGGAGCAGTTCTTC. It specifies CASSKLAWEQFF.

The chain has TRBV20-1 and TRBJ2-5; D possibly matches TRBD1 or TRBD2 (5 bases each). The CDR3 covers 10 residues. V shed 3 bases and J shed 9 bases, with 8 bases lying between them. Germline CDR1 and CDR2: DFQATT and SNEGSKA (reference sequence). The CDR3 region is CSASQGAQYF. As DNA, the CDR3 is TGCAGTGCTAGTCAGGGAGCCCAGTACTTC.

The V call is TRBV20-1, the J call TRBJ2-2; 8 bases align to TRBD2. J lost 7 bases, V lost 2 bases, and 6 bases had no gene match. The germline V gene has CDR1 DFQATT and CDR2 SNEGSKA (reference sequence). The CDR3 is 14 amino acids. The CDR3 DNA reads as TGCAGTGCTAGACAGACTAGCGCGGGCGGGGAGCTGTTTTTT. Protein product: CSARQTSAGGELFF.

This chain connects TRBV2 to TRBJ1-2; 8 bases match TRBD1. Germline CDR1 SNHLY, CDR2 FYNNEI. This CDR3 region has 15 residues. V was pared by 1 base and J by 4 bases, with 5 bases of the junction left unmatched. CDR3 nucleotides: TGTGCCAGCAGTGAAGGGCAGGGGGCTCGCTATGGCTACACCTTC. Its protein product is CASSEGQGARYGYTF.

CDR3 sequence: CASSYGVRTPEQYF. The DNA for the CDR3 is TGTGCCAGCAGTTACGGGGTTAGGACTCCCGAGCAGTACTTC. This chain joins TRBV6-5 and TRBJ2-7; tentative D call: TRBD2 (5 bases). V shed 2 bases and J shed 6 bases, with 14 bases lying between them. Germline values: CDR1 MNHEY, CDR2 SVGAGI. The CDR3 has 14 residues.

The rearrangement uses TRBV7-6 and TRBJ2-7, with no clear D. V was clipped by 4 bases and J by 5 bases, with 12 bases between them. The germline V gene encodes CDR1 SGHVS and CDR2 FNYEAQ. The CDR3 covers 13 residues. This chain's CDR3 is CASSSWTGHEQYF. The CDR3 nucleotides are TGTGCCAGCAGCTCCTGGACCGGCCACGAGCAGTACTTC.

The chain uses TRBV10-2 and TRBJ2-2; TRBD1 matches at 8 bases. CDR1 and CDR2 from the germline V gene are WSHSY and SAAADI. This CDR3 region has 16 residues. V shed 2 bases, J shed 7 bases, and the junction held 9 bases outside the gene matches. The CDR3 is CASSEPYTGGNGELFF. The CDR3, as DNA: TGCGCCAGCAGTGAGCCATACACAGGGGGAAACGGGGAGCTGTTTTTT.

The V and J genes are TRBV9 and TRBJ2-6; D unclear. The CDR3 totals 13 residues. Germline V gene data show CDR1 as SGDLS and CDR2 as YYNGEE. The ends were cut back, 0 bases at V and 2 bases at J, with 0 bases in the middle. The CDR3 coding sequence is TGTGCCAGCAGCGTAGCTGGGGCCAACGTCCTGACTTTC. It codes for CASSVAGANVLTF.

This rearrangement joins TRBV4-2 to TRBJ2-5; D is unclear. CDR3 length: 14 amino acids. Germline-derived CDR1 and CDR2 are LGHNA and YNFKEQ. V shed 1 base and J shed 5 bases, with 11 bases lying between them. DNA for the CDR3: TGTGCCAGCAGCCAAGGGCTAGGGCGTGAGACCCAGTACTTC. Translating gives CASSQGLGRETQYF.

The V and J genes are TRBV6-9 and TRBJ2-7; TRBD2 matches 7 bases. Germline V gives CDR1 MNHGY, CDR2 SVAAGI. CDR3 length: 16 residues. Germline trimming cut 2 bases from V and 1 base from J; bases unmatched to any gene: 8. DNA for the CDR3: TGTGCCAGCAGTTATGGGCGGGGAGGGAGTTCCTACGAGCAGTACTTC. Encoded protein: CASSYGRGGSSYEQYF.

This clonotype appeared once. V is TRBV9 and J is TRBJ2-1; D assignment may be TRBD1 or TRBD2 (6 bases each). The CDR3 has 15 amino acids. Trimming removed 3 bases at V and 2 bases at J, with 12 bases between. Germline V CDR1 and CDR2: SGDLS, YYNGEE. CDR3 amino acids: CASSEQGGTYNEQFF. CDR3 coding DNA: TGTGCCAGCAGCGAACAGGGAGGTACCTACAATGAGCAGTTCTTC.

Here the CDR3 reads CASSLELSSSYNEQFF. CDR3 in DNA: TGTGCCAGCAGCTTAGAACTGAGTTCTTCCTACAATGAGCAGTTCTTC. The gene calls are TRBV7-6 and TRBJ2-1, with unresolved D. CDR3 length: 16 amino acids. CDR1 SGHVS and CDR2 FNYEAQ come from the germline V gene. The ends were cut back, 1 base at V and 1 base at J, with 11 bases in the middle.

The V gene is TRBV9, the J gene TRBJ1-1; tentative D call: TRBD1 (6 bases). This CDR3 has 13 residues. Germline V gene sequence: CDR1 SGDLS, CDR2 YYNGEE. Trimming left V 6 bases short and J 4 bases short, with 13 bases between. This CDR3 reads CASNEGGGTEAFF. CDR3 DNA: TGTGCCAGCAACGAAGGGGGGGGCACTGAAGCTTTCTTT. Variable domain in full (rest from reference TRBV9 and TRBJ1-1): DSGVTQTPKHLITATGQRVTLRCSPRSGDLSVYWYQQSLDQGLQFLIQYYNGEERAKGNILERFSAQQFPDLHSELNLSSLELGDSALYFCASNEGGGTEAFFGQGTRLTVV.

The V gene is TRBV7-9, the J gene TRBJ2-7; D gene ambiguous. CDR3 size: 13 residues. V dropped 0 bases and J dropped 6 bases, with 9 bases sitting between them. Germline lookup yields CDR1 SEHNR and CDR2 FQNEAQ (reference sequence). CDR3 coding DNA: TGTGCCAGCAGCTTAGCGGGAACGGTCGAGCAGTACTTC. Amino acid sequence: CASSLAGTVEQYF.

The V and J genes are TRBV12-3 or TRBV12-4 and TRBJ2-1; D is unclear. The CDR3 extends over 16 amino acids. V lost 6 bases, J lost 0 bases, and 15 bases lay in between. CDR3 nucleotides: TGTGCCAGCAGCTCCCGTATTTCTGACTCCTACAATGAGCAGTTCTTC. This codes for CASSSRISDSYNEQFF.

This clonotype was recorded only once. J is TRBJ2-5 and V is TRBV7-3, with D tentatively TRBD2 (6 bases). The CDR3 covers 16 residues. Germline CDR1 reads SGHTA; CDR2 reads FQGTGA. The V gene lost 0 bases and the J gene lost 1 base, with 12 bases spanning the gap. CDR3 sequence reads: CASSLTGRTVQETQYF. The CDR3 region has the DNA TGTGCCAGCAGCTTAACGGGGAGGACGGTCCAAGAGACCCAGTACTTC. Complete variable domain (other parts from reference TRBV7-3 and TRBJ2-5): GAGVSQTPSNKVTEKGKYVELRCDPISGHTALYWYRQSLGQGPEFLIYFQGTGAADDSGLPNDRFFAVRPEGSVSTLKIQRTERGDSAVYLCASSLTGRTVQETQYFGPGTRLLVL.

For the CDR3, the DNA is TGTGCCAGCAGCCTCGAACCTCCACCGGCCAGGGACTATGGCTACACCTTC. Translating gives CASSLEPPPARDYGYTF. The chain is built from TRBV3-1 and TRBJ1-2; tentatively, D is TRBD1 (5 bases). Germline-derived CDR1 and CDR2 are LGHDT and YNNKEL (reference sequence). V shed 4 bases and J shed 3 bases, with 21 bases lying between them. The length of the CDR3 is 17 residues.

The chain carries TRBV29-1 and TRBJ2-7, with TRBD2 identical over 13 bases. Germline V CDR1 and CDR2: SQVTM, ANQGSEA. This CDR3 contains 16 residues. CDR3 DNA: TGCAGTGCGGGCTCGGGACTAGCGGGAAAAAACTACGAGCAGTACTTC. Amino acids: CSAGSGLAGKNYEQYF.

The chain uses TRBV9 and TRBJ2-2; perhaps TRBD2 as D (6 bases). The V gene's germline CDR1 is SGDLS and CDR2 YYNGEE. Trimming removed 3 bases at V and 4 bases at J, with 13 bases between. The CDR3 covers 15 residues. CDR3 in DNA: TGTGCCAGCAGCGAAGGGACTTTCGCCACCGGGGAGCTGTTTTTT. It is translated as CASSEGTFATGELFF.

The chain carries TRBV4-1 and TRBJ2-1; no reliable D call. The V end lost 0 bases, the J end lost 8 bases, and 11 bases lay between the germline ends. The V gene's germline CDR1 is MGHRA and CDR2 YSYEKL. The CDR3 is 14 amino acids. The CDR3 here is CASSQEPTVHEQFF. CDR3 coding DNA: TGCGCCAGCAGCCAAGAACCCACGGTGCATGAGCAGTTCTTC.

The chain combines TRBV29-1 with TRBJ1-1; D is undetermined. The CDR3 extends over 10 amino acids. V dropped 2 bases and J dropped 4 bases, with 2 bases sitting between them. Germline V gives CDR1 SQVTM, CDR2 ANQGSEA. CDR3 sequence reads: CSVESTEAFF. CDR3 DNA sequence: TGCAGCGTTGAAAGCACTGAAGCTTTCTTT.

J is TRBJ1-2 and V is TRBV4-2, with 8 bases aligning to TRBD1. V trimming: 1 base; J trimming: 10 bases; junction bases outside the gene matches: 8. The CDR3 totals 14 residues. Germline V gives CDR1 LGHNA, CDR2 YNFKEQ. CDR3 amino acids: CASSQGEETGDYTF. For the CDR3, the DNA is TGTGCCAGCAGCCAAGGGGAGGAGACAGGGGACTACACCTTC.

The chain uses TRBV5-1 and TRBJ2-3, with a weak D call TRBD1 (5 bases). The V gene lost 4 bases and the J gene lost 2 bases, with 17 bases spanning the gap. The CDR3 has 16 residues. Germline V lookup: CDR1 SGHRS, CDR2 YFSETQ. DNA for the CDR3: TGCGCCAGCAGCGGAGAGACAGAGATCTACACAGATACGCAGTATTTT. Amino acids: CASSGETEIYTDTQYF.

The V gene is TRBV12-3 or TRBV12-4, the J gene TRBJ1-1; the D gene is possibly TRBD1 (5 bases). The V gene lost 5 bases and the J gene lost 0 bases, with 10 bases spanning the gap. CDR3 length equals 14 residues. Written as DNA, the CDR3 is TGTGCCAGCAGTACCGGGGGGTTGAACACTGAAGCTTTCTTT. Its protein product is CASSTGGLNTEAFF.

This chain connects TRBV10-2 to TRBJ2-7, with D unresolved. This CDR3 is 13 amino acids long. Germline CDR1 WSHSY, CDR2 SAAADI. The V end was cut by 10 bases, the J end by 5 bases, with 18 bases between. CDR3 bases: TGCGCCACTACACCTGACTTGGTCCACGAGCAGTACTTC. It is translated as CATTPDLVHEQYF.

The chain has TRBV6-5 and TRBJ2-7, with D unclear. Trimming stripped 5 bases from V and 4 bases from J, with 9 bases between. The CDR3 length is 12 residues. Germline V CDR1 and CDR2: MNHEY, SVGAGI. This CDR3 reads CASSADPYEQYF. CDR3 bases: TGTGCCAGCAGTGCGGACCCATACGAGCAGTACTTC.